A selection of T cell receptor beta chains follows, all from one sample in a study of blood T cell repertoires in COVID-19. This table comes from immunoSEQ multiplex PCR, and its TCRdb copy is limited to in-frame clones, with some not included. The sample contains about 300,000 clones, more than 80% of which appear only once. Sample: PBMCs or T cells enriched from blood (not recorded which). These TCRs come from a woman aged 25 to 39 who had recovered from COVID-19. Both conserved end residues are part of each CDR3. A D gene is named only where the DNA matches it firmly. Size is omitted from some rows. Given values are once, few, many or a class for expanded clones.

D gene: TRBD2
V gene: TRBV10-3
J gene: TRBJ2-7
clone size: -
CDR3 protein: CAISESLGRGSYEQYF
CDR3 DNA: TGTGCCATCAGTGAGTCGCTCGGGAGGGGGTCCTACGAGCAGTACTTC

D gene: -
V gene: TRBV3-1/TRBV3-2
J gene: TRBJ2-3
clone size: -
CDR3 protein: CASSRPDRRDSYF
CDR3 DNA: TGTGCCAGCAGTCGTCCAGACCGGAGGGACTCGTATTTT

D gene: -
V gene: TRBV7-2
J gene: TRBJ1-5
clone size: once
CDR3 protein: CASSYTGFGQPQHF
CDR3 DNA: TGTGCCAGCAGCTATACAGGGTTTGGTCAGCCCCAGCATTTT

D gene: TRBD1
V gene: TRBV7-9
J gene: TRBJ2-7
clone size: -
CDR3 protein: CASSLVGTGNYEQYF
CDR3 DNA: TGTGCCAGCAGCTTAGTCGGGACAGGGAACTACGAGCAGTACTTC

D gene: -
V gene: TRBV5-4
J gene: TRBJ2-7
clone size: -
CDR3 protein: CASSLDTISYEQYF
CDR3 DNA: TGTGCCAGCAGCTTGGACACCATCTCCTACGAGCAGTACTTC

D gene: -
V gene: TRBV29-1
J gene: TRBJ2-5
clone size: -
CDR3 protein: CSVEAPQYQETQYF
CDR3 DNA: TGCAGCGTTGAAGCCCCCCAGTACCAAGAGACCCAGTACTTC

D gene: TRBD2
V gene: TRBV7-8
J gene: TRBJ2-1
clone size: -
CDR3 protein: CASSLGFSTSSNFDEQFF
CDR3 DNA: TGTGCCAGCAGCTTAGGTTTCTCGACTAGCTCGAACTTCGATGAGCAGTTCTTC

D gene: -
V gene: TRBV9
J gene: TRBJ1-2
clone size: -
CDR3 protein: CASSVGVGQGVNYGYTF
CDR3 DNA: TGTGCCAGCAGCGTAGGGGTGGGGCAGGGCGTTAACTATGGCTACACCTTC

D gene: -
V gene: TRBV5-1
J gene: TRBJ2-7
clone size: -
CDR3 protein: CASSPLVADLYEQYF
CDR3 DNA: TGCGCCAGCAGCCCCCTGGTAGCGGACCTCTACGAGCAGTACTTC

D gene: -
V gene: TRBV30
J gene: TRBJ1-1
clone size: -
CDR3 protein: CAERVGTEAFF
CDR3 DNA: TGTGCCGAGCGGGTGGGCACTGAAGCTTTCTTT

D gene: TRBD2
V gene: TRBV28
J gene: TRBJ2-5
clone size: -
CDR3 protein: CASSFGGGLQETQYF
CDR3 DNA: TGTGCCAGCAGTTTTGGGGGAGGGCTTCAAGAGACCCAGTACTTC

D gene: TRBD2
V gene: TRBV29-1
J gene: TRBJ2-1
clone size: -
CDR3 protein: CSVDPGGYNEQFF
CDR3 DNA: TGCAGCGTTGACCCCGGGGGGTACAATGAGCAGTTCTTC

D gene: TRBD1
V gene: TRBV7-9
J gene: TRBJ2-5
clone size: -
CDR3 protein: CASENQGARRETQYF
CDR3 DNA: TGTGCCAGCGAAAACCAGGGGGCGAGGAGAGAGACCCAGTACTTC

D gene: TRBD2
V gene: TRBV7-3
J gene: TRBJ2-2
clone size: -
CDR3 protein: CASSLPRTSGRRTGELFF
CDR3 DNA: TGTGCCAGCAGCTTACCCCGGACTAGCGGGAGGAGGACCGGGGAGCTGTTTTTT

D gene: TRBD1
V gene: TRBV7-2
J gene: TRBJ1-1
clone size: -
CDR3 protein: CASRETGFTTEAFF
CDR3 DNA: TGTGCCAGCAGAGAGACAGGGTTTACCACTGAAGCTTTCTTT

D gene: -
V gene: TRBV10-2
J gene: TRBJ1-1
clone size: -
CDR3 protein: CASSAFRRGTEAFF
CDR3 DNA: TGCGCCAGCAGTGCTTTCCGGAGGGGCACTGAAGCTTTCTTT

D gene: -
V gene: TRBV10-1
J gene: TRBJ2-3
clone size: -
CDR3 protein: CASSELCVSCTDTQYF
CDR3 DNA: TGCGCCAGCAGTGAGCTCTGTGTCTCCTGCACAGATACGCAGTATTTT

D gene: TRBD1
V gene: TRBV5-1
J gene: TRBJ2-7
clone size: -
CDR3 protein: CASSLGITGGTEEQYF
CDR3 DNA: TGCGCCAGCAGCTTGGGGATCACAGGGGGCACGGAAGAGCAGTACTTC

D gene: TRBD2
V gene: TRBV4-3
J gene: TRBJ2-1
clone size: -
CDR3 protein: CASSQDPHASGRGNEQFF
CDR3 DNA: TGCGCCAGCAGCCAAGATCCCCATGCTAGCGGGAGAGGTAATGAGCAGTTCTTC

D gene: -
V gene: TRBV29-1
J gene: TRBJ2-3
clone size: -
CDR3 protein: CSVQGTDTQYF
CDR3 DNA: TGCAGCGTTCAGGGCACAGATACGCAGTATTTT

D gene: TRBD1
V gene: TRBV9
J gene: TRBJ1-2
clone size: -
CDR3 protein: CASSPPGTGPNYGYTF
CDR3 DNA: TGTGCCAGCAGCCCTCCGGGGACAGGGCCTAACTATGGCTACACCTTC

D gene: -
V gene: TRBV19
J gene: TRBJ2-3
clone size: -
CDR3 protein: CASREEAASTDTQYF
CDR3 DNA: TGTGCCAGTAGGGAGGAGGCTGCTAGCACAGATACGCAGTATTTT

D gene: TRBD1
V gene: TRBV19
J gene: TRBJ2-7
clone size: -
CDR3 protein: CATNHGTDEQYF
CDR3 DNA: TGTGCCACAAACCACGGGACAGACGAGCAGTACTTC

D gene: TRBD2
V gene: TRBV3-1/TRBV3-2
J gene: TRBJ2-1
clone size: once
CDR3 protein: CASSQGGRGNEQFF
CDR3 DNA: TGTGCCAGCAGCCAAGGCGGGAGAGGGAATGAGCAGTTCTTC

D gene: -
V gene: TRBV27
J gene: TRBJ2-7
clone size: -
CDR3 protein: CASSVEGRNYEQYF
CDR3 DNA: TGTGCCAGCAGCGTGGAGGGACGAAATTACGAGCAGTACTTC

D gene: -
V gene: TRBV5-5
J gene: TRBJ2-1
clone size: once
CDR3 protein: CASSSAGPLYNEQFF
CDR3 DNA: TGTGCCAGCAGCTCTGCAGGGCCACTCTACAATGAGCAGTTCTTC

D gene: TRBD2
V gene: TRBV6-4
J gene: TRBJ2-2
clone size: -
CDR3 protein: CASSEVGGTGELFF
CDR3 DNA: TGTGCCAGCAGTGAGGTCGGGGGGACCGGGGAGCTGTTTTTT

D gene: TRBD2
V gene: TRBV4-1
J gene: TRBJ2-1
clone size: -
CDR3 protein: CASSGLTSGNLNEQFF
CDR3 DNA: TGCGCCAGCAGCGGCCTGACTAGCGGGAATTTAAATGAGCAGTTCTTC

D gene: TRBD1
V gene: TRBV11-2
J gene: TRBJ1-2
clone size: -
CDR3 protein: CASSSDRGLYYNGYTF
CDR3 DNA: TGTGCCAGCAGCTCGGACAGGGGGCTATACTATAATGGCTACACCTTC

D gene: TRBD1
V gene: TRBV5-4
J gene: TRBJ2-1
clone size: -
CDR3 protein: CASSLLGQGMNEQFF
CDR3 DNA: TGTGCCAGCAGCTTGTTGGGACAGGGGATGAATGAGCAGTTCTTC

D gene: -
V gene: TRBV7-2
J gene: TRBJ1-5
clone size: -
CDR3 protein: CASSTSGTLSNQPQHF
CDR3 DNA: TGTGCCAGCAGCACATCCGGGACACTTAGCAATCAGCCCCAGCATTTT

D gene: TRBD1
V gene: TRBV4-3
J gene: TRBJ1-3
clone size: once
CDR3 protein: CASSQDKQGRGNTIYF
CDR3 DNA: TGCGCCAGCAGCCAAGATAAACAGGGGAGGGGAAACACCATATATTTT

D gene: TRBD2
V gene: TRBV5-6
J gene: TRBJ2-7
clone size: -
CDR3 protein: CASSLAGAGYEQYF
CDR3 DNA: TGTGCCAGCAGCCTAGCGGGAGCTGGTTACGAGCAGTACTTC

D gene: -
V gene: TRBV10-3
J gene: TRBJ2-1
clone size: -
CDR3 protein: CAISVNLNEQFF
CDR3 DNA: TGTGCCATCAGTGTTAATCTCAATGAGCAGTTCTTC